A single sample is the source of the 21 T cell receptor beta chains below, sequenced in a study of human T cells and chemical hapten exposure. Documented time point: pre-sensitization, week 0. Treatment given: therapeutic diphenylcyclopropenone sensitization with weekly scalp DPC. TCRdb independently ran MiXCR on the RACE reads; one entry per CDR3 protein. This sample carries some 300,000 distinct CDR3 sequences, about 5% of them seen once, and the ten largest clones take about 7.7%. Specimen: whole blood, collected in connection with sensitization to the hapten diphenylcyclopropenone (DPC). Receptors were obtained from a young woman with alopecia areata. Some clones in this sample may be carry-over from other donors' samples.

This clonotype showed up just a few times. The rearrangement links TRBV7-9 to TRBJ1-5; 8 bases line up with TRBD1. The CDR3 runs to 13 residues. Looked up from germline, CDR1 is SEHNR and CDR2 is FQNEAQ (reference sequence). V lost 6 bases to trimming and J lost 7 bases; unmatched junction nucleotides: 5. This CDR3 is CASSRTGSQPQHF. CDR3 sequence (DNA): TGTGCCAGCAGTCGGACAGGGAGCCAGCCCCAGCATTTT.

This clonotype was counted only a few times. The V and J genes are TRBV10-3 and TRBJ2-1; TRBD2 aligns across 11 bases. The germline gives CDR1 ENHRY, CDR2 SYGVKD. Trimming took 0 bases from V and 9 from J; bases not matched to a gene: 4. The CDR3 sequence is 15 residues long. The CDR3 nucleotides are TGTGCCATCAGTGAGTCGACTAGCGGGATCGCTGAGCAGTTCTTC. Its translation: CAISESTSGIAEQFF.

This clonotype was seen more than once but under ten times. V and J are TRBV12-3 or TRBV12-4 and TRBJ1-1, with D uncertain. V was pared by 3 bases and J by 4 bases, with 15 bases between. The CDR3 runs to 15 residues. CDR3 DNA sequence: TGTGCCAGCAGTTTTCCCACGGGGAAGGGCACTGAAGCTTTCTTT. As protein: CASSFPTGKGTEAFF.

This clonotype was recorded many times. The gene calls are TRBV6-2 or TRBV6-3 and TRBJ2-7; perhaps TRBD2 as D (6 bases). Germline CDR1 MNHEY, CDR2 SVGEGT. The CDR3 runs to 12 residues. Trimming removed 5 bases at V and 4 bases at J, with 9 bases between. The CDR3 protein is CASSQREYEQYF. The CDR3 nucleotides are TGTGCCAGCAGTCAACGGGAGTACGAGCAGTACTTC.

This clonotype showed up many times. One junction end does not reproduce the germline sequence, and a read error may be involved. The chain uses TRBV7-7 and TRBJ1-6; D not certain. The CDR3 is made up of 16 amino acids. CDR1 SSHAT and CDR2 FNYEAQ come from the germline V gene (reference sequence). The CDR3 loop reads CASSLVRGLENSPLHF. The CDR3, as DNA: TGTGCTAGCAGCTTAGTGAGAGGATTGGAGAATTCACCCCTCCACTTT.

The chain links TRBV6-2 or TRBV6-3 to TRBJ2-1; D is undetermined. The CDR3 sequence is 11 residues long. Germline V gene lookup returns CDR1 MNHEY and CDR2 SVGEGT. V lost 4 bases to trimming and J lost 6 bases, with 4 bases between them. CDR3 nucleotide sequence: TGTGCCAGCAGTTTCATCAATGAGCAGTTCTTC. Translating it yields CASSFINEQFF.

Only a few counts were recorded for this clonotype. CDR3 sequence reads: CASSQVFAGGRNEQFF. CDR3 bases: TGCGCCAGCAGCCAAGTATTCGCGGGGGGGCGCAATGAGCAGTTCTTC. The V gene is TRBV4-3, the J gene TRBJ2-1; 9 positions match TRBD2. The V gene's germline CDR1 is LGHNA and CDR2 YSLEER. The CDR3 is 16 residues long. The J segment lost 6 bases and the V segment lost 1 base, leaving 7 bases of the junction unmatched.

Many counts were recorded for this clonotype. The CDR3 loop is CASSLEPSGSGANVLTF. The DNA for the CDR3 is TGTGCCAGCAGCTTAGAACCCTCCGGCTCTGGGGCCAACGTCCTGACTTTC. The J gene is TRBJ2-6, the V gene TRBV11-1; D unresolved. CDR1 is SGHAT, CDR2 FQDESV, per germline (reference sequence). V was cut by 1 base and J by 0 bases, with 10 bases left in between. The CDR3 contains 17 residues.

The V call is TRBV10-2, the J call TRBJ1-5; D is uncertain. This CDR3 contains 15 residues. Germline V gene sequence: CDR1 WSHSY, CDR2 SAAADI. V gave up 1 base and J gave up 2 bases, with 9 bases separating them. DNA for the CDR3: TGCGCCAGCAGTGAGTACCCTACGGGCAATCAGCCCCAGCATTTT. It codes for CASSEYPTGNQPQHF.

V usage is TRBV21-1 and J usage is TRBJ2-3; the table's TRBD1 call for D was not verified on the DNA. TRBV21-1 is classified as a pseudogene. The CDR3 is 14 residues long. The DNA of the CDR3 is TGTGCCAGCAGATCGAAGGGGGTCACAGATACGCAGTATTTT. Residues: CASRSKGVTDTQYF.

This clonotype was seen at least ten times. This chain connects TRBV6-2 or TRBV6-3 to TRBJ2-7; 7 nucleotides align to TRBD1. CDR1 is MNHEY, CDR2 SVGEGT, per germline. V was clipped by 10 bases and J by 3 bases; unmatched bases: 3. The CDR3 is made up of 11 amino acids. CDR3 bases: TGTGCCACAGGGGGATACTACGAGCAGTACTTC. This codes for CATGGYYEQYF.

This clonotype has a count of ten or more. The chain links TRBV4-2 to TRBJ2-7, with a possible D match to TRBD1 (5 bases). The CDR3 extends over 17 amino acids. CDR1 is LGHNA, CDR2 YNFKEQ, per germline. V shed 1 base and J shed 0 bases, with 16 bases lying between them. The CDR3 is CASSQVYDSPSSYEQYF. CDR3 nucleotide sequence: TGTGCCAGCAGCCAAGTCTATGACAGCCCGAGCTCCTACGAGCAGTACTTC.

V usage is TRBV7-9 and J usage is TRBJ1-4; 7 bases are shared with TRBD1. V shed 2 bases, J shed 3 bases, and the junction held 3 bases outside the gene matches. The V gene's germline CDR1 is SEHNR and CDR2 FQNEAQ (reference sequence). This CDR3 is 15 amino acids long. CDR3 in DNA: TGTGCCAGCAGCTTAACAGGGGTGGCTAATGAAAAACTGTTTTTT. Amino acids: CASSLTGVANEKLFF.

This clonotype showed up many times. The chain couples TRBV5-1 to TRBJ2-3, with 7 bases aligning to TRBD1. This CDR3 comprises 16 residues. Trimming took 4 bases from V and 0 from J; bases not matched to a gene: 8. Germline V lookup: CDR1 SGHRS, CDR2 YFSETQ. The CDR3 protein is CASSLRGSPSTDTQYF. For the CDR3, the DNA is TGCGCCAGCAGCCTCAGGGGGTCTCCTAGCACAGATACGCAGTATTTT.

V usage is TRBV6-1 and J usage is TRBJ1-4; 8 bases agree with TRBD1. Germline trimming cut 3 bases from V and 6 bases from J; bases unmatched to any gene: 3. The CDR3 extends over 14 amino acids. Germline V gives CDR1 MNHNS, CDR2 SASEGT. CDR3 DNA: TGTGCCAGCAGTGACAGGGGGCTCTATGAAAAACTGTTTTTT. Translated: CASSDRGLYEKLFF.

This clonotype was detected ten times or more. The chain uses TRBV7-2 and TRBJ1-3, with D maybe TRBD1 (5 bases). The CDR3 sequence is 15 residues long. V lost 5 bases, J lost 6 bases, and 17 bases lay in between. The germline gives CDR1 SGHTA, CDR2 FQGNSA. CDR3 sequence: CASSGTVGGVNTIYF. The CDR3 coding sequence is TGTGCCAGCAGCGGAACGGTGGGGGGGGTAAACACCATATATTTT.

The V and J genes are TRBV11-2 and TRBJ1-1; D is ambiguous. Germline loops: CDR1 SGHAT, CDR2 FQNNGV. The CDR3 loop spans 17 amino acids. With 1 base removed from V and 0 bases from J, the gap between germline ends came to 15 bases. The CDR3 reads CASSLAGFKIMNTEAFF. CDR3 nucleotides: TGTGCCAGCAGCTTAGCTGGCTTCAAGATCATGAACACTGAAGCTTTCTTT.

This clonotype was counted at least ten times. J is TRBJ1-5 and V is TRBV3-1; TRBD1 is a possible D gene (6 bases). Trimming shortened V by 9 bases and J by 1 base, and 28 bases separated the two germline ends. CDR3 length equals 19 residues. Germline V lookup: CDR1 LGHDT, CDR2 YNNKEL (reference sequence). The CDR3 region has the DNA TGTGCCAGACAGGGCCTTCATCTCCGAGCGCCGTTCAGCAATCAGCCCCAGCATTTT. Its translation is CARQGLHLRAPFSNQPQHF.

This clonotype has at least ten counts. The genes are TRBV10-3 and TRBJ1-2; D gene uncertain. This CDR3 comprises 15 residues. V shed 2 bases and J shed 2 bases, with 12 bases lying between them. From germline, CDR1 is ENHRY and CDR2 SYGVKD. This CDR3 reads CAISEKEGWNYGYTF. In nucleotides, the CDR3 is TGTGCCATCAGTGAGAAAGAGGGATGGAACTATGGCTACACCTTC.

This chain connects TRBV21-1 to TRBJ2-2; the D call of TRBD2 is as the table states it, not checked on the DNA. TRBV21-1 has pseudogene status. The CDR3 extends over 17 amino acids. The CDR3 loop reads CASTLLRDGLNTGELFF. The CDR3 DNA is TGTGCCAGCACTCTACTACGGGACGGCCTGAACACCGGGGAGCTGTTTTTT.

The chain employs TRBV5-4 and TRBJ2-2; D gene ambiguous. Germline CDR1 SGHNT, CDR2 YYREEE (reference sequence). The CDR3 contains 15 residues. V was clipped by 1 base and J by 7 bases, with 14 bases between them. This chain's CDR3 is CASSLITPEGGELFF. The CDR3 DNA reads TGTGCCAGCAGCTTGATTACTCCGGAAGGCGGGGAGCTGTTTTTT.